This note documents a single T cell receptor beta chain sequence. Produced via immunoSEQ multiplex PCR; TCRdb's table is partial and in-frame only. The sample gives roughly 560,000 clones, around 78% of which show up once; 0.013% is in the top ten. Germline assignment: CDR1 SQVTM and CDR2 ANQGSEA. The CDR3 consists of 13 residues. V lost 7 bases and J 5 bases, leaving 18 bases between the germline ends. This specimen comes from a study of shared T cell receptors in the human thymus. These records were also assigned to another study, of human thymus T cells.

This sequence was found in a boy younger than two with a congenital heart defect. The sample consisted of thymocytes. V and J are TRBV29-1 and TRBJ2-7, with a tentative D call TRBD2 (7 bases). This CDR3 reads CSGGGVQGHEQYF. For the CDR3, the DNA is TGCAGCGGGGGGGGAGTACAGGGCCACGAGCAGTACTTC.